The 23 T cell receptor beta chains listed next were all sequenced from one sample in a study of graft-versus-host responses after intestinal transplantation (dated by TCRdb to about 2021). Which antigens these TCRs recognize remains unknown. Libraries were prepared through the immunoSEQ multiplex PCR assay. Held by TCRdb, this immuneACCESS table contains in-frame sequences only and omits some clones. Under half of the omission traces to an unresolved V gene where checked; the cause of the rest is unknown. For this sample the table gives around 99,000 clones, of which more than 85% were detected only once. The ten biggest clones cover more than 1.5% of the sample. What the time point label conveys for this sample: cells obtained before transplantation from donor or recipient. The sample here was unstimulated CD8+ T cells sorted from spleen or lymph node cells, taken before intestinal transplant. The receptors originated from a human donor who received an intestinal transplant.

The CDR3, as DNA: TGTGCCAGCAGCTCGGGGAACGGGGGGCCCACAGATACGCAGTATTTT. Translated: CASSSGNGGPTDTQYF. The chain carries TRBV7-9 and TRBJ2-3, with a tentative D call TRBD2 (7 bases). The CDR3 covers 16 residues. The germline V gene has CDR1 SEHNR and CDR2 FQNEAQ (reference sequence). Trimming took off 4 bases at V and 2 bases at J, with 16 bases between the two ends.

The chain joins TRBV4-1 to TRBJ2-3; D is perhaps TRBD2 (6 bases). Between the trimmed V and J ends, which lost 1 base and 6 bases, there was a span of 11 bases. CDR1 is MGHRA, CDR2 YSYEKL, per germline. The CDR3 covers 14 residues. The CDR3: CASSQVGGGDTQYF. CDR3 DNA: TGCGCCAGCAGCCAAGTCGGCGGAGGGGATACGCAGTATTTT.

The rearrangement uses TRBV27 and TRBJ1-4; maybe TRBD1 (5 bases). The V gene lost 5 bases and the J gene lost 5 bases, with 12 bases spanning the gap. CDR3 length: 14 amino acids. CDR1 and CDR2 from the germline V gene are MNHEY and SMNVEV (reference sequence). The chain's CDR3 is CASSTYRQNEKLFF. The CDR3 coding sequence is TGTGCCAGCAGTACATATCGACAGAATGAAAAACTGTTTTTT.

The J gene is TRBJ1-6, the V gene TRBV4-3; maybe TRBD1 (6 bases). The V gene lost 4 bases and the J gene lost 4 bases, with 14 bases spanning the gap. The V gene's germline CDR1 is LGHNA and CDR2 YSLEER. The CDR3 loop spans 16 amino acids. CDR3 residues: CASSPEGGSYNSPLHF. CDR3 sequence (DNA): TGCGCCAGCAGCCCAGAGGGGGGGAGTTATAATTCACCCCTCCACTTT.

This clone was seen a handful of times. The chain combines TRBV27 with TRBJ2-1; 8 nucleotides match TRBD2. Trimming took 1 base from V and 0 from J; bases not matched to a gene: 8. The CDR3 has 18 residues. Germline CDR1 reads MNHEY; CDR2 reads SMNVEV (reference sequence). The CDR3 DNA reads TGTGCCAGCAGTTTATACGGGGGGGGGCCAAGCTCCTACAATGAGCAGTTCTTC. Encoded protein: CASSLYGGGPSSYNEQFF.

This clone was observed a single time. The rearrangement links TRBV4-3 to TRBJ2-3; 10 bases map to TRBD2. The J segment lost 6 bases and the V segment lost 0 bases, leaving 6 bases of the junction unmatched. The germline V gene encodes CDR1 LGHNA and CDR2 YSLEER. The CDR3 sequence is 16 residues long. The CDR3 loop reads CASSQDLAGVQDTQYF. In DNA form, the CDR3 reads TGCGCCAGCAGCCAAGATCTAGCGGGGGTTCAGGATACGCAGTATTTT.

Only one count was recorded for this clone. This chain uses TRBV5-6 with TRBJ2-3, with a weak D call TRBD2 (6 bases). CDR3 length: 15 residues. The V end lost 2 bases, the J end lost 0 bases, and 10 bases lay between the germline ends. Germline lookup yields CDR1 SGHDT and CDR2 YYEEEE. CDR3 loop: CASSFRDLSTDTQYF. The DNA for the CDR3 is TGTGCCAGCAGCTTCCGGGACTTAAGCACAGATACGCAGTATTTT. Full variable domain (missing parts from reference TRBV5-6 and TRBJ2-3): DAGVTQSPTHLIKTRGQQVTLRCSPKSGHDTVSWYQQALGQGPQFIFQYYEEEERQRGNFPDRFSGHQFPNYSSELNVNALLLGDSALYLCASSFRDLSTDTQYFGPGTRLTVL.

The chain uses TRBV10-3 and TRBJ2-1; D not resolved. Germline V gene data show CDR1 as ENHRY and CDR2 as SYGVKD. V was clipped by 4 bases and J by 6 bases, with 10 bases between them. The CDR3 has 13 amino acids. In nucleotides, the CDR3 is TGTGCCATCAGTGTGAGTTTTAGCAATGAGCAGTTCTTC. Encoded protein: CAISVSFSNEQFF.

A single count supports this clone. The chain employs TRBV5-6 and TRBJ2-5, with TRBD1 matching over 7 bases. CDR3 size: 14 residues. Trimming at V came to 7 bases and at J to 4 bases, leaving 10 bases not matched to a gene. Germline V gives CDR1 SGHDT, CDR2 YYEEEE. CDR3 DNA: TGTGCCAGCGGCTACCGTAGGGGGCGAGAGACCCAGTACTTC. Residues: CASGYRRGRETQYF.

V and J are TRBV19 and TRBJ1-5; D remains ambiguous. The CDR3 is made up of 13 amino acids. In germline, CDR1 is LNHDA, CDR2 SQIVND (reference sequence). Trimming took 5 bases from V and 6 from J, leaving 11 bases between them. CDR3 coding DNA: TGTGCCAGTAGTGCATATCCGGGTCAGCCCCAGCATTTT. Translating gives CASSAYPGQPQHF.

This chain uses TRBV9 with TRBJ2-3, with D unresolved. CDR3 length: 15 residues. Trimming took 0 bases from V and 3 from J, leaving 11 bases between them. Germline V gene data show CDR1 as SGDLS and CDR2 as YYNGEE. CDR3 protein: CASSVAAVATDTQYF. The CDR3 DNA follows: TGTGCCAGCAGCGTAGCTGCGGTCGCGACAGATACGCAGTATTTT.

This clone was observed once. The same CDR3 also results from other DNA sequences found in this sample. This sequence joins TRBV19 and TRBJ2-7, with D possibly TRBD1 on 6 matching bases. V was pared by 2 bases and J by 0 bases, with 17 bases between. The CDR3 length is 17 residues. Germline CDR1 LNHDA, CDR2 SQIVND (reference sequence). Here the CDR3 reads CASSITTGSSRSYEQYF. The CDR3 bases are TGTGCCAGTAGTATAACTACAGGGTCTTCCCGCTCCTACGAGCAGTACTTC.

The chain joins TRBV4-3 to TRBJ2-7; a possible D gene is TRBD2 (5 bases). Germline CDR1 reads LGHNA; CDR2 reads YSLEER. The CDR3 is 14 amino acids. With 0 bases removed from V and 4 bases from J, the gap between germline ends came to 10 bases. CDR3 bases: TGCGCCAGCAGCCAAGATTCTAGCCAATACGAGCAGTACTTC. It specifies CASSQDSSQYEQYF.

The chain joins TRBV9 to TRBJ2-1; D remains unclear. Trimming took 4 bases from V and 0 from J, leaving 14 bases between them. CDR3 size: 16 residues. Germline V gene sequence: CDR1 SGDLS, CDR2 YYNGEE. The CDR3 nucleotides are TGTGCCAGCAGCATCGCCTCACCGAGCTCCTACAATGAGCAGTTCTTC. As protein: CASSIASPSSYNEQFF.

The chain combines TRBV4-2 with TRBJ1-1; 7 bases align to TRBD1. The CDR3 sequence is 13 residues long. The trim removed 4 bases at V and 2 bases at J, leaving 1 base unmatched. Germline loops: CDR1 LGHNA, CDR2 YNFKEQ. The CDR3 DNA is TGTGCCAGCAGCCGAGGGGGCAACACTGAAGCTTTCTTT. This encodes CASSRGGNTEAFF.

The J gene is TRBJ2-7, the V gene TRBV23-1, with TRBD2 matching over 14 bases. TRBV23-1 is designated an ORF whose function remains uncertain. The CDR3 totals 20 residues. Unmatched junction bases numbered 16, after V lost 3 bases and J lost 3 bases. CDR3 coding DNA: TGCGCCAGCAGTCAGGGGGCCGGAGGACTAGCGGGGGGCCATAACTACGAGCAGTACTTC. Translated: CASSQGAGGLAGGHNYEQYF.

The V call is TRBV6-1, the J call TRBJ2-1; 16 nucleotides agree with TRBD2. Germline CDR1 MNHNS, CDR2 SASEGT. V lost 3 bases and J lost 4; bases outside the gene matches: 3. This CDR3 is 17 amino acids long. The CDR3 sequence is CASSEGLAGGGYNEQFF. The CDR3 DNA reads as TGTGCCAGCAGTGAGGGACTAGCGGGGGGGGGATACAATGAGCAGTTCTTC.

The rearrangement uses TRBV9 and TRBJ2-7; maybe TRBD1 (5 bases). Germline assignment: CDR1 SGDLS and CDR2 YYNGEE. Deletions cut 4 bases from V and 0 bases from J, with 8 bases between. This CDR3 is 13 amino acids long. The CDR3 nucleotides are TGTGCCAGCAGCCAAGGACACTCCTACGAGCAGTACTTC. This sequence encodes CASSQGHSYEQYF.

The chain combines TRBV4-3 with TRBJ2-7; a weak D match, TRBD2 (5 bases). CDR3 length: 14 amino acids. Per the germline V gene, CDR1 is LGHNA and CDR2 is YSLEER. The ends were cut back, 0 bases at V and 3 bases at J, with 9 bases in the middle. The CDR3 DNA reads TGCGCCAGCAGCCAAGATGTTGGGAGCTACGAGCAGTACTTC. Translating gives CASSQDVGSYEQYF.

J is TRBJ2-1 and V is TRBV13, with D maybe TRBD2 (5 bases). CDR1 is PRHDT, CDR2 FYEKMQ, per germline (reference sequence). V shed 5 bases and J shed 1 base, with 12 bases lying between them. The length of the CDR3 is 15 residues. The CDR3: CASSTSRVSYNEQFF. In DNA, the CDR3 is TGTGCCAGCAGCACCTCGAGGGTTTCCTACAATGAGCAGTTCTTC.

The V gene is TRBV29-1, the J gene TRBJ2-6; D is unclear. Germline V gene sequence: CDR1 SQVTM, CDR2 ANQGSEA. V lost 4 bases to trimming and J lost 1 base, with 8 bases between them. The CDR3 totals 14 residues. CDR3 DNA: TGCAGCGTTGCCGGTCCTTCTGGGGCCAACGTCCTGACTTTC. Its protein is CSVAGPSGANVLTF.

The gene calls are TRBV29-1 and TRBJ2-5; TRBD1 matches 8 bases. Trimming at V came to 6 bases and at J to 0 bases, leaving 3 bases not matched to a gene. CDR3 length equals 13 residues. CDR1 is SQVTM, CDR2 ANQGSEA, per germline. Here the CDR3 reads CSVTGEYQETQYF. The DNA for the CDR3 is TGCAGCGTGACAGGGGAGTACCAAGAGACCCAGTACTTC.

The rearrangement joins TRBV11-2 to TRBJ2-1; D not certain. Germline-derived CDR1 and CDR2 are SGHAT and FQNNGV. The V and J ends lost 1 base and 6 bases respectively, with 7 bases between them. This CDR3 contains 13 residues. CDR3 DNA: TGTGCCAGCAGCTTAGGTAGCCTCAATGAGCAGTTCTTC. Amino acid sequence: CASSLGSLNEQFF.